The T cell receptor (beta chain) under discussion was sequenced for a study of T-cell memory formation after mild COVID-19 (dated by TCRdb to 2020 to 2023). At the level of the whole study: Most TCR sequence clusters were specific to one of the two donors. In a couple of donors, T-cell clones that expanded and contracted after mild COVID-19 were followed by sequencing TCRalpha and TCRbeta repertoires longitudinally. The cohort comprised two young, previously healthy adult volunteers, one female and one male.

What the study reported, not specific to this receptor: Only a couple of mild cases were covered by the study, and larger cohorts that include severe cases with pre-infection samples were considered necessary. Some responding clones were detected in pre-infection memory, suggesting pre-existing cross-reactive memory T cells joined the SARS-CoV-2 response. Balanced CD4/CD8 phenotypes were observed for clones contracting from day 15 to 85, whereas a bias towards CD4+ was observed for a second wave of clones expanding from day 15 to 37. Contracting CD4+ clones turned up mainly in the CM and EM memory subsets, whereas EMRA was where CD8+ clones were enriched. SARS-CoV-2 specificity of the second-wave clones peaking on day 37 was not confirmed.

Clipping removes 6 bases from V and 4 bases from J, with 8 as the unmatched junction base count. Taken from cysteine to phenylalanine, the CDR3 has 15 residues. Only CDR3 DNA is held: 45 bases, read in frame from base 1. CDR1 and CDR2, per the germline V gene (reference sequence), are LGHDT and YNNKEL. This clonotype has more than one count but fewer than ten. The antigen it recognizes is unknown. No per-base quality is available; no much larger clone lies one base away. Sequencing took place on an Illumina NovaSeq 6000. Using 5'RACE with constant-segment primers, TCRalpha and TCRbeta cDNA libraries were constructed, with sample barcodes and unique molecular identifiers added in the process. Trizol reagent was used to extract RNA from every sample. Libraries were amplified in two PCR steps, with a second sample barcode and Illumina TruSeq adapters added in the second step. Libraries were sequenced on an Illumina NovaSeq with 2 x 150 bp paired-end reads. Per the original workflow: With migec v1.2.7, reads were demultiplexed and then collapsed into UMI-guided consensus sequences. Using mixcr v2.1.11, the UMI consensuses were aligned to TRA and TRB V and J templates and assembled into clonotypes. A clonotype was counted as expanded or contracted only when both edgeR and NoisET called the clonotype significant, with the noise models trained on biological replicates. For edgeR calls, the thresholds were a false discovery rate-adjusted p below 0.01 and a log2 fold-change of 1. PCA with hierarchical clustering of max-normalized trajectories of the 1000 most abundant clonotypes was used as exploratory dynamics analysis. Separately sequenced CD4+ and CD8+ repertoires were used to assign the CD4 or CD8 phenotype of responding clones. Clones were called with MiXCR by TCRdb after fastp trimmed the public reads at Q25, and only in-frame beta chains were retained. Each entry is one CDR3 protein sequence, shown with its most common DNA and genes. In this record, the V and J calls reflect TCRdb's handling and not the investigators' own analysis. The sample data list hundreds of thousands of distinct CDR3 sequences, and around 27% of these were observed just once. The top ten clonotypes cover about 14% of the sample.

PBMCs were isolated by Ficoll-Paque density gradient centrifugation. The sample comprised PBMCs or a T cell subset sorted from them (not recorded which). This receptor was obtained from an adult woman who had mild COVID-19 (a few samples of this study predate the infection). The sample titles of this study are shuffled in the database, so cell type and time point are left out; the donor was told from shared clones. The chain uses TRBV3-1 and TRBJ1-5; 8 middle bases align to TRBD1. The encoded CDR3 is CASSPGQGWNQPQHF. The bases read TGTGCCAGCAGTCCCGGACAGGGTTGGAATCAGCCCCAGCATTTT.